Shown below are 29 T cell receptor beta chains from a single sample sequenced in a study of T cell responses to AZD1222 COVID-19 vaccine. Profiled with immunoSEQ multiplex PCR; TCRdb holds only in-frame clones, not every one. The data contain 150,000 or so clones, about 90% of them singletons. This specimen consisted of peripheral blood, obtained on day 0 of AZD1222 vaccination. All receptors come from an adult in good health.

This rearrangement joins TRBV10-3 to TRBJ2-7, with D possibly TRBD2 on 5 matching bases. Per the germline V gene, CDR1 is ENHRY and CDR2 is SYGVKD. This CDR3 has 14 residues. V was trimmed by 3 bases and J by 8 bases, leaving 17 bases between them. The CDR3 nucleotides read TGTGCCATCAGTGATCTATCATTGGGAGTACAGCAGTACTTC. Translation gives CAISDLSLGVQQYF.

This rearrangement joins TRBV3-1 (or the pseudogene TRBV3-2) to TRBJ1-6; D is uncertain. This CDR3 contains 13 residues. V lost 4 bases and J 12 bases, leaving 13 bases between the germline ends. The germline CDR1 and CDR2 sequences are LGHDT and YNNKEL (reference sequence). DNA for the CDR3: TGTGCCAGCAGCCGCATTCGGGTGATACCCCTCCACTTT. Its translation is CASSRIRVIPLHF.

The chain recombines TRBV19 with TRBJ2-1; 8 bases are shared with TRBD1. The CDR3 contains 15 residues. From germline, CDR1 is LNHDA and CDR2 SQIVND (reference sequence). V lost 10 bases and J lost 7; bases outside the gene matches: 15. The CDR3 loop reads CATKEDRGSRNEQFF. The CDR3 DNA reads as TGTGCCACAAAGGAAGACAGGGGTTCGAGAAATGAGCAGTTCTTC.

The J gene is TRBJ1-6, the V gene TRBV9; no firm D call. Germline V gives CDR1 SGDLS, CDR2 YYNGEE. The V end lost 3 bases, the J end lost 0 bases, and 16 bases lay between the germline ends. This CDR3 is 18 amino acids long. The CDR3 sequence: CASSGEALRSSYNSPLHF. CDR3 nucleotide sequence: TGTGCCAGCAGCGGGGAAGCCTTAAGGAGCTCCTATAATTCACCCCTCCACTTT.

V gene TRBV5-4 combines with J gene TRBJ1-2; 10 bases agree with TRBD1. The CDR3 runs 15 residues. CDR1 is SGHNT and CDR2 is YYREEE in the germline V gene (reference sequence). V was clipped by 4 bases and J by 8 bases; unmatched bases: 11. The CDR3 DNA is TGTGCCAGCAGCCGTACAGGGACAGGGGACCTCGGCTACACCTTC. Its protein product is CASSRTGTGDLGYTF.

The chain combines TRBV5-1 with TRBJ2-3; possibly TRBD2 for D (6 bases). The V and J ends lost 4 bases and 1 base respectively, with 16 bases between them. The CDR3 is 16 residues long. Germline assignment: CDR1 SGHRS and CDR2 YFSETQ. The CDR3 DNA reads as TGCGCCAGCAGCCGAGGCGGGGCCGGTGGCACAGATACGCAGTATTTT. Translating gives CASSRGGAGGTDTQYF.

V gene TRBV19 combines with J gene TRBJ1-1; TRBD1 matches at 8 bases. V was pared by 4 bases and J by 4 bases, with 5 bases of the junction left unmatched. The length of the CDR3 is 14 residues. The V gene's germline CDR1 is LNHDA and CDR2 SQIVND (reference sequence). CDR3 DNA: TGTGCCAGTAGTACCCCAGGGGGCCGCACTGAAGCTTTCTTT. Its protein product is CASSTPGGRTEAFF.

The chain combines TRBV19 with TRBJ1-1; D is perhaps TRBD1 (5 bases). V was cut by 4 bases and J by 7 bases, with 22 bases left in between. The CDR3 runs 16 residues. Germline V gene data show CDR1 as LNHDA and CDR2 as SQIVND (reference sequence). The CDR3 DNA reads TGTGCCAGTAGTAACCCCGATGCCCAGGGAGAGTTTGAAGCTTTCTTT. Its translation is CASSNPDAQGEFEAFF.

The CDR3 DNA reads TGCGCCAGCAGCTTGTCTCCATCCGCTGGCTACACCTTC. It codes for CASSLSPSAGYTF. The rearrangement links TRBV5-1 to TRBJ1-2; no definite D call. The germline V gene has CDR1 SGHRS and CDR2 YFSETQ. This CDR3 is 13 amino acids long. Trimming shortened V by 1 base and J by 7 bases, and 11 bases separated the two germline ends.

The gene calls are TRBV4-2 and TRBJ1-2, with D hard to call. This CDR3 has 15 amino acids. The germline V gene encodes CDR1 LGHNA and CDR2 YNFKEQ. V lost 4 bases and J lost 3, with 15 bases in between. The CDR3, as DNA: TGTGCCAGCAGCCCAGCCCTGGCAGGCGACTATGGCTACACCTTC. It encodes CASSPALAGDYGYTF.

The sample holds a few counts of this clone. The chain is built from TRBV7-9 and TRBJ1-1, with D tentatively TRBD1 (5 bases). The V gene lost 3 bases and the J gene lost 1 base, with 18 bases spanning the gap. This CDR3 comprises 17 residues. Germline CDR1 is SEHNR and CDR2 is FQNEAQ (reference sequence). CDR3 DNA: TGTGCCAGCAGCTTGTGGGGGGGAGGTTGGAAGAACACTGAAGCTTTCTTT. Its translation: CASSLWGGGWKNTEAFF.

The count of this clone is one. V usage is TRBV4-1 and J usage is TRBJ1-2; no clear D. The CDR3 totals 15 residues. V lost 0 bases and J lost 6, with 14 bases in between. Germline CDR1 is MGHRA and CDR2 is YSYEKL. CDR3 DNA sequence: TGCGCCAGCAGCCAAGATCGGGGTAATAGAGATGGCTACACCTTC. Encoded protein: CASSQDRGNRDGYTF.

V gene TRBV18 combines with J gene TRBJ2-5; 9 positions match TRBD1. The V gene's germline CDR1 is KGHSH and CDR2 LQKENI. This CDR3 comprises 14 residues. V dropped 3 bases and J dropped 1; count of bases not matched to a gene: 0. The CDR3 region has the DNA TGTGCCAGCTCACCGGACAGGGGCCAAGAGACCCAGTACTTC. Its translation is CASSPDRGQETQYF.

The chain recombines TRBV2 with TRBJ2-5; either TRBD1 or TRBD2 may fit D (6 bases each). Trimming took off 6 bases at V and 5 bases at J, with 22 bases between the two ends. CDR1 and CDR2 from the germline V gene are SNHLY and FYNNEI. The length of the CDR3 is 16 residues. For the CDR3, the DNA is TGTGCCAGCAGAGAGACAGGAGGGAGGTTTTGGGAGACCCAGTACTTC. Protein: CASRETGGRFWETQYF. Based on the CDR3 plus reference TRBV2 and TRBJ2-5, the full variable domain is EPEVTQTPSHQVTQMGQEVILRCVPISNHLYFYWYRQILGQKVEFLVSFYNNEISEKSEIFDDQFSVERPDGSNFTLKIRSTKLEDSAMYFCASRETGGRFWETQYFGPGTRLLVL.

The CDR3 DNA reads as TGTGCCAGCACTCGGTTTGGACGCACTGAAGCTTTCTTT. It encodes CASTRFGRTEAFF. V and J are TRBV28 and TRBJ1-1; D unresolved. In germline, CDR1 is MDHEN, CDR2 SYDVKM. The length of the CDR3 is 13 residues. Trimming took off 7 bases at V and 4 bases at J, with 13 bases between the two ends. The full variable domain, in which reference TRBV28 and TRBJ1-1 provide the parts outside the CDR3, is DVKVTQSSRYLVKRTGEKVFLECVQDMDHENMFWYRQDPGLGLRLIYFSYDVKMKEKGDIPEGYSVSREKKERFSLILESASTNQTSMYLCASTRFGRTEAFFGQGTRLTVV.

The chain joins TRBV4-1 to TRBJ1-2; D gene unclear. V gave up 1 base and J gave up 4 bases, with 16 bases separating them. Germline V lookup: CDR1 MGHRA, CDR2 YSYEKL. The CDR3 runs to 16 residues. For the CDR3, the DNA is TGCGCCAGCAGCCAAGTTCTAGGGCGCCGATCCTATGGCTACACCTTC. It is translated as CASSQVLGRRSYGYTF.

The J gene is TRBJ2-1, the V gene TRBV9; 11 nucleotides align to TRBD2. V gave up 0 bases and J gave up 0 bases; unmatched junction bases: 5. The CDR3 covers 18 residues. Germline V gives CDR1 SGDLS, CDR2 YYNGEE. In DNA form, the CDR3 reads TGTGCCAGCAGCGTAGCACTAGCGGGGGCCAGCTCCTACAATGAGCAGTTCTTC. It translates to CASSVALAGASSYNEQFF.

The CDR3 sequence: CASSQTGQGGPEAFF. CDR3 DNA sequence: TGTGCCAGCAGCCAAACTGGACAGGGTGGTCCTGAAGCTTTCTTT. V gene TRBV3-1 (or the pseudogene TRBV3-2) combines with J gene TRBJ1-1, with 8 bases matching TRBD1. J gave up 6 bases and V 2 bases, and 8 bases lay outside the gene matches. The CDR3 spans 15 residues. Germline CDR1 reads LGHDT; CDR2 reads YNNKEL (reference sequence).

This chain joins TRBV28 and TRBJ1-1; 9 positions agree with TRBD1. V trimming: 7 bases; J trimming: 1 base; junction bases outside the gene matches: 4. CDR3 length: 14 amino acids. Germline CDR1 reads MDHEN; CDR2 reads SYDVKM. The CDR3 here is CASKQGAKNTEAFF. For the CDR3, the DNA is TGTGCCAGCAAACAGGGGGCGAAGAACACTGAAGCTTTCTTT.

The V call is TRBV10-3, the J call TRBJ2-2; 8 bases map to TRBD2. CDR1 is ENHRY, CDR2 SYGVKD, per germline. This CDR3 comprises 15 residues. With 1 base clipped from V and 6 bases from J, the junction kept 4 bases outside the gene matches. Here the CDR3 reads CAISEFGGASGELFF. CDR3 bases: TGTGCCATCAGTGAGTTCGGGGGGGCGTCCGGGGAGCTGTTTTTT.

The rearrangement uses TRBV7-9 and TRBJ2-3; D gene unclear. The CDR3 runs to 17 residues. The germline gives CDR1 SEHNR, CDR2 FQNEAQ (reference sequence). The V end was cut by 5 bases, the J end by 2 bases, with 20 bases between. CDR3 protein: CASSQTVGQSYTDTQYF. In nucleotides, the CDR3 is TGTGCCAGCAGCCAAACCGTCGGGCAGAGTTACACAGATACGCAGTATTTT.

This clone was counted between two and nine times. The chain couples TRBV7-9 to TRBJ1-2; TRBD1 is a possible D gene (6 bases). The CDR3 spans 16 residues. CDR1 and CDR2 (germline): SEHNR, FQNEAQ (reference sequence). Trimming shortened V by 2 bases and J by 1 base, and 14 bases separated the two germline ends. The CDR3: CASSLYRADSNYGYTF. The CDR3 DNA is TGTGCCAGCAGCTTATATCGGGCGGACAGTAACTATGGCTACACCTTC.

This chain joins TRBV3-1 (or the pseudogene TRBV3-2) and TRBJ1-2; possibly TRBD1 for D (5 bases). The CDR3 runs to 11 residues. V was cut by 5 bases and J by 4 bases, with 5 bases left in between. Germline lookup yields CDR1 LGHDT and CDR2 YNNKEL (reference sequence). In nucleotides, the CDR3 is TGTGCCAGCAGCGGGGGCTATGGCTACACCTTC. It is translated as CASSGGYGYTF.

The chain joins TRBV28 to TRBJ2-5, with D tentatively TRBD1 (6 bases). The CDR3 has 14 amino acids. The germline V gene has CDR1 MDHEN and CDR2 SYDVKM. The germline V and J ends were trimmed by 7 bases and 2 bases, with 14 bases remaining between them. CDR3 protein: CASTRQAVQETQYF. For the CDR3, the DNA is TGTGCCAGCACAAGACAGGCGGTACAAGAGACCCAGTACTTC.

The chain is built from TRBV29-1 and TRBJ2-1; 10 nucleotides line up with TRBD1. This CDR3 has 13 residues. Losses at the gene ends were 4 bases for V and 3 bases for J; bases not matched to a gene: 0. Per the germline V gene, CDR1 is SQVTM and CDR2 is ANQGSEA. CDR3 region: CSVGTGGYNEQFF. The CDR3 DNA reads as TGCAGCGTTGGGACAGGGGGCTACAATGAGCAGTTCTTC.

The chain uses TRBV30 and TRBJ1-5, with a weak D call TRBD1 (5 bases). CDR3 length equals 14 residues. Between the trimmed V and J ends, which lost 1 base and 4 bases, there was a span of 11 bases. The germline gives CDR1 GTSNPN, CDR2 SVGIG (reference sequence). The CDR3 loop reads CAWSGGRGNQPQHF. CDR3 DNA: TGTGCCTGGAGTGGGGGACGGGGAAATCAGCCCCAGCATTTT.

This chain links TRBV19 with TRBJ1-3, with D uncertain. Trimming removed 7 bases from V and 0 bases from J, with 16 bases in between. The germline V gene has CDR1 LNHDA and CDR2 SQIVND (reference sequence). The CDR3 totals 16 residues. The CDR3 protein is CASTRSRDYSGNTIYF. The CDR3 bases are TGTGCCAGTACCCGGTCCCGGGATTACTCTGGAAACACCATATATTTT.

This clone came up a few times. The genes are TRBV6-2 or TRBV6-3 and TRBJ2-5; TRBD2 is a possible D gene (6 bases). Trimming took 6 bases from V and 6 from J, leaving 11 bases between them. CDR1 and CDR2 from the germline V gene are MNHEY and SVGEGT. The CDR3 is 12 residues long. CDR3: CASSQGLQTQYF. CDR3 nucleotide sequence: TGTGCCAGCAGCCAGGGACTCCAGACCCAGTACTTC.

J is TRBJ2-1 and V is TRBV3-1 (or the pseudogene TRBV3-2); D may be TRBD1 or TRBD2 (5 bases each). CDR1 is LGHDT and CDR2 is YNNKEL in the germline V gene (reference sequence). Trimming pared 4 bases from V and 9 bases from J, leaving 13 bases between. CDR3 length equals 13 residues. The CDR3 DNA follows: TGTGCCAGCAGCCGTGGGGGACGGGGTGAGCAGTTCTTC. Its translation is CASSRGGRGEQFF.